A selection of T cell receptor beta chains follows, all from one sample in a study of PD-1 blockade in classical Hodgkin lymphoma. TCRdb keeps only in-frame clones here, not all; method: immunoSEQ multiplex PCR. Of fewer than 8,000 clones in the sample, almost 75% were seen once. The sequencing used CD8+ T cells from blood, collected before the fourth cycle of nivolumab. These TCRs come from a human donor with classical Hodgkin lymphoma. Both conserved end residues are part of each CDR3. The D gene is left open where the match is weak. A clone size is listed for some rows: how often the clone was seen (once, few, many), or a class if it is expanded.

D: .; size: .; J: TRBJ2-7; V: TRBV7-9; CDR3: CASSPGYSYEQYF; DNA: TGTGCCAGCAGCCCCGGCTATTCCTACGAGCAGTACTTC
D: .; size: .; J: TRBJ2-7; V: TRBV15; CDR3: CATSRDQGAPYEQYF; DNA: TGTGCCACCAGCAGAGATCAGGGAGCCCCCTACGAGCAGTACTTC
D: .; size: .; J: TRBJ2-3; V: TRBV4-1; CDR3: CASSQQFTDTQYF; DNA: TGTGCCAGCAGCCAACAGTTCACAGATACGCAGTATTTT
D: .; size: .; J: TRBJ2-7; V: TRBV30; CDR3: CAWTGDPISYEQYF; DNA: TGTGCCTGGACAGGAGACCCTATTTCCTACGAGCAGTACTTC
D: TRBD2; size: .; J: TRBJ2-5; V: TRBV7-9; CDR3: CASRASGREETQYF; DNA: TGTGCCAGCCGGGCTAGCGGAAGGGAAGAGACCCAGTACTTC
D: .; size: .; J: TRBJ1-1; V: TRBV30; CDR3: CAWSVSGRRTYNMNTEAFF; DNA: TGTGCCTGGAGTGTATCTGGGCGACGGACCTATAATATGAACACTGAAGCTTTCTTT
D: TRBD1; size: .; J: TRBJ2-7; V: TRBV5-5; CDR3: CASSPTDRHYEQYF; DNA: TGTGCCAGCAGCCCTACGGACAGGCACTACGAGCAGTACTTC
D: .; size: .; J: TRBJ1-5; V: TRBV4-1; CDR3: CASSQEMEYSNQPQHF; DNA: TGCGCCAGCAGCCAAGAAATGGAGTATAGCAATCAGCCCCAGCATTTT
D: TRBD1; size: .; J: TRBJ2-1; V: TRBV4-1; CDR3: CASSHRNRGRSYNEQFF; DNA: TGCGCCAGCAGCCACCGGAACAGGGGGCGCTCCTACAATGAGCAGTTCTTC
D: .; size: .; J: TRBJ2-5; V: TRBV6-1; CDR3: CASKSDIKAQYF; DNA: TGTGCCAGCAAGTCAGATATAAAGGCCCAGTACTTC
D: .; size: .; J: TRBJ1-3; V: TRBV4-3; CDR3: CASSQDRRHSGNTIYF; DNA: TGCGCCAGCAGCCAAGATCGACGGCACTCTGGAAACACCATATATTTT
D: .; size: few; J: TRBJ2-5; V: TRBV25-1; CDR3: CASSAILGQETQYF; DNA: TGTGCCAGCAGTGCCATACTGGGACAAGAGACCCAGTACTTC
D: .; size: few; J: TRBJ1-2; V: TRBV21-1; CDR3: CASPAGRATLGRSYTF; DNA: TGTGCCAGCCCAGCAGGCAGGGCTACGCTAGGTCGGAGCTACACCTTC
D: .; size: .; J: TRBJ2-7; V: TRBV19; CDR3: CASSNLQGRSYEQYF; DNA: TGTGCCAGTAGTAATTTGCAGGGAAGGTCCTACGAGCAGTACTTC
D: TRBD2; size: .; J: TRBJ2-5; V: TRBV6-1; CDR3: CASSEEAGGLETQYF; DNA: TGTGCCAGCAGTGAAGAAGCGGGGGGGTTAGAGACCCAGTACTTC
D: .; size: few; J: TRBJ2-5; V: TRBV7-9; CDR3: CASRDSGFQETQYF; DNA: TGTGCCAGCAGGGATTCGGGCTTCCAAGAGACCCAGTACTTC
D: TRBD2; size: .; J: TRBJ2-3; V: TRBV28; CDR3: CASSGGTRVSTDTQYF; DNA: TGTGCCAGCAGTGGAGGGACTAGAGTGTCCACAGATACGCAGTATTTT
D: .; size: few; J: TRBJ2-1; V: TRBV21-1; CDR3: CASSNKAGVAYNEQFF; DNA: TGTGCCAGCAGCAACAAAGCGGGGGTCGCCTACAATGAGCAGTTCTTC
D: TRBD2; size: .; J: TRBJ2-7; V: TRBV7-8; CDR3: CASSDRLAEILEGYEQYF; DNA: TGTGCCAGCAGCGATAGACTAGCGGAGATTCTCGAGGGATACGAGCAGTACTTC
D: .; size: .; J: TRBJ2-6; V: TRBV27; CDR3: CASSGYSGANVLTF; DNA: TGTGCCAGCAGTGGCTACTCTGGGGCCAACGTCCTGACTTTC
D: .; size: .; J: TRBJ2-7; V: TRBV7-9; CDR3: CASSFTYEQYF; DNA: TGTGCCAGCAGCTTCACCTACGAGCAGTACTTC
D: TRBD1; size: .; J: TRBJ2-1; V: TRBV4-1; CDR3: CASSQAPGQGWDEQFF; DNA: TGCGCCAGCAGCCAAGCTCCGGGACAGGGGTGGGATGAGCAGTTCTTC
D: TRBD1; size: once; J: TRBJ2-5; V: TRBV5-1; CDR3: CASSLNVQGAGETQYF; DNA: TGCGCCAGCAGCTTGAACGTCCAGGGGGCAGGGGAGACCCAGTACTTC
D: TRBD2; size: .; J: TRBJ2-1; V: TRBV7-9; CDR3: CASSLESGTRAYEQFF; DNA: TGTGCCAGCAGCTTAGAATCCGGGACTAGGGCGTATGAGCAGTTCTTC
D: TRBD1; size: few; J: TRBJ1-1; V: TRBV27; CDR3: CASSTNRGEAFF; DNA: TGTGCCAGCAGTACAAACAGGGGTGAAGCTTTCTTT
D: .; size: .; J: TRBJ2-7; V: TRBV11-2; CDR3: CASSLSDYEQYF; DNA: TGTGCCAGCAGCTTATCAGACTACGAGCAGTACTTC
D: .; size: .; J: TRBJ2-5; V: TRBV7-9; CDR3: CASSSPGRQETQYF; DNA: TGTGCCAGCAGTTCCCCCGGGCGGCAAGAGACCCAGTACTTC
D: .; size: once; J: TRBJ2-3; V: TRBV13; CDR3: CASSFLPRTLASTDTQYF; DNA: TGTGCCAGCAGCTTTCTACCGAGGACCTTAGCCTCCACAGATACGCAGTATTTT
D: TRBD1; size: once; J: TRBJ1-2; V: TRBV5-5; CDR3: CASSLLGEGAKGYTF; DNA: TGTGCCAGCAGCTTACTAGGGGAGGGGGCGAAAGGCTACACCTTC
D: .; size: .; J: TRBJ1-2; V: TRBV7-4; CDR3: CASSPPREEGYTF; DNA: TGTGCCAGCAGCCCCCCACGCGAGGAGGGCTACACCTTC
D: .; size: .; J: TRBJ1-1; V: TRBV7-7; CDR3: CASSSTWDTEAFF; DNA: TGTGCCAGCAGCTCAACATGGGACACTGAAGCTTTCTTT
D: .; size: once; J: TRBJ1-6; V: TRBV25-1; CDR3: CASSLGTNSPLHF; DNA: TGTGCCAGCAGTTTGGGTACAAATTCACCCCTCCACTTT
D: TRBD2; size: .; J: TRBJ2-7; V: TRBV6-1; CDR3: CASSEGLAGALYEQYF; DNA: TGTGCCAGCAGTGAAGGACTAGCGGGGGCCTTGTACGAGCAGTACTTC
D: TRBD1; size: .; J: TRBJ2-7; V: TRBV4-1; CDR3: CASSLSGTGVYEQYF; DNA: TGCGCCAGCAGCCTTTCCGGGACAGGGGTCTACGAGCAGTACTTC
D: TRBD1; size: .; J: TRBJ2-1; V: TRBV5-6; CDR3: CASSPTGNEQFF; DNA: TGTGCCAGCAGTCCGACAGGGAATGAGCAGTTCTTC
D: .; size: .; J: TRBJ2-3; V: TRBV10-1; CDR3: CASLSGDTQYF; DNA: TGCGCCAGCCTCAGCGGGGATACGCAGTATTTT
D: .; size: .; J: TRBJ1-5; V: TRBV2; CDR3: CASSLGRVNNQPQHF; DNA: TGTGCCAGCAGCCTCGGAAGGGTCAACAATCAGCCCCAGCATTTT
D: .; size: once; J: TRBJ2-7; V: TRBV7-3; CDR3: CASSHPGAPYEQYF; DNA: TGCGCCAGCAGCCATCCCGGGGCCCCCTACGAGCAGTACTTC
D: .; size: .; J: TRBJ2-3; V: TRBV27; CDR3: CASSLSGGGDTQYF; DNA: TGTGCCAGCAGTTTGTCAGGGGGAGGGGATACGCAGTATTTT
D: .; size: .; J: TRBJ1-4; V: TRBV4-2; CDR3: CASSLERSGPTNEKLFF; DNA: TGTGCCAGCAGCCTTGAAAGATCAGGGCCAACTAATGAAAAACTGTTTTTT
D: TRBD1; size: few; J: TRBJ2-2; V: TRBV5-1; CDR3: CASSLVRTGTAGELFF; DNA: TGCGCCAGCAGCTTGGTGAGGACAGGGACGGCCGGGGAGCTGTTTTTT
D: .; size: large; J: TRBJ2-7; V: TRBV5-6; CDR3: CASSLSTYEQYF; DNA: TGTGCCAGCAGCTTGTCCACATACGAGCAGTACTTC
D: .; size: .; J: TRBJ2-7; V: TRBV16; CDR3: CASSLLLMGKSYEQYF; DNA: TGTGCCAGCAGCCTCCTTCTAATGGGGAAATCCTACGAGCAGTACTTC
D: .; size: few; J: TRBJ2-5; V: TRBV27; CDR3: CASSLSIIETQYF; DNA: TGTGCCAGCAGTTTATCAATTATTGAGACCCAGTACTTC
D: TRBD2; size: .; J: TRBJ2-3; V: TRBV4-3; CDR3: CASSQELSGVEPTQYF; DNA: TGCGCCAGCAGCCAAGAATTGAGCGGGGTGGAACCTACGCAGTATTTT
D: .; size: .; J: TRBJ2-2; V: TRBV2; CDR3: CASSLRVPRTGELFF; DNA: TGTGCCAGCAGCCTCCGGGTCCCGCGCACCGGGGAGCTGTTTTTT
D: TRBD1; size: large; J: TRBJ2-7; V: TRBV7-7; CDR3: CASSLGGGGYEQYF; DNA: TGTGCCAGCAGCTTAGGAGGGGGCGGTTACGAGCAGTACTTC
D: TRBD1; size: large; J: TRBJ1-5; V: TRBV4-1; CDR3: CASSQQGQGAQPQHF; DNA: TGCGCCAGCAGCCAGCAAGGACAGGGGGCCCAGCCCCAGCATTTT
D: TRBD1; size: .; J: TRBJ2-3; V: TRBV27; CDR3: CASSLRGQVTDTQYF; DNA: TGTGCCAGCAGTTTAAGGGGACAGGTCACAGATACGCAGTATTTT
D: TRBD1; size: .; J: TRBJ1-6; V: TRBV6-4; CDR3: CASSDGQGNSPLHF; DNA: TGTGCCAGCAGTGACGGACAGGGTAATTCACCCCTCCACTTT
D: .; size: .; J: TRBJ2-5; V: TRBV27; CDR3: CASSYDAETQYF; DNA: TGTGCCAGCAGTTATGATGCCGAGACCCAGTACTTC
D: .; size: .; J: TRBJ2-5; V: TRBV27; CDR3: CASRTMGQPIHF; DNA: TGTGCCAGCAGAACTATGGGACAACCCATCCACTTC